This T cell receptor beta chain comes out of a study of beta chain features in type 1 diabetes. Sequencing targeted expressed TCRB transcripts, as all isolated RNA had been reverse transcribed. TCRdb keeps only in-frame clones here, not all; method: immunoSEQ multiplex PCR. The data hold 250,000 or so clones, with more than 65% observed a single time. Study observations and caveats: Overrepresentation of cells with high TCR expression could result from cDNA sequencing.

Notes on this clone: Its antigen is not known.

Markers CD45RO/CCR7/CD25/CD127/CD95/CD27 served to sort CD4+ naive, central memory, regulatory and stem cell-like memory cells. Post-sort purity exceeded 95% for all sorted populations. The CDR3 runs to 13 residues. V was cut by 1 base and J by 2 bases, with 8 bases left in between. Germline loops: CDR1 GTSNPN, CDR2 SVGIG (reference sequence). The clonotype comes from a man between 25 and 39 years old in good health. The sample consisted of naive CD4+ T cells from blood. The chain uses TRBV30 and TRBJ1-1; no clear D. The CDR3 DNA reads as TGTGCCTGGAGTGATATGGGAAACACTGAAGCTTTCTTT. Translated, it gives CAWSDMGNTEAFF.